This note documents a single T cell receptor (beta chain) sequence. The sample belongs to a study of blood T cell repertoires in COVID-19. Study at large: Spain, Italy and the United States supplied samples that represented acute and convalescent COVID-19. PBMCs, B-cell-depleted T cells, or T cells provided the cDNA or gDNA that made up the material.

Profiled with immunoSEQ multiplex PCR; TCRdb holds only in-frame clones, not every one. Seen here are about 100,000 clones, about four fifths observed once, and the top ten hold 3.3%. Per germline, CDR1 MDHEN and CDR2 SYDVKM. This CDR3 has 15 amino acids. V gave up 2 bases and J gave up 4 bases, with 15 bases separating them. The rearrangement joins TRBV28 to TRBJ2-7; D is unresolved. Sequencing input: peripheral blood. The clonotype comes from a woman over 75 with active or convalescent COVID-19. The DNA for the CDR3 is TGTGCCAGCAGTTTAAGGCAGGCTCCCTTTTACGAGCAGTACTTC. This translates into CASSLRQAPFYEQYF.